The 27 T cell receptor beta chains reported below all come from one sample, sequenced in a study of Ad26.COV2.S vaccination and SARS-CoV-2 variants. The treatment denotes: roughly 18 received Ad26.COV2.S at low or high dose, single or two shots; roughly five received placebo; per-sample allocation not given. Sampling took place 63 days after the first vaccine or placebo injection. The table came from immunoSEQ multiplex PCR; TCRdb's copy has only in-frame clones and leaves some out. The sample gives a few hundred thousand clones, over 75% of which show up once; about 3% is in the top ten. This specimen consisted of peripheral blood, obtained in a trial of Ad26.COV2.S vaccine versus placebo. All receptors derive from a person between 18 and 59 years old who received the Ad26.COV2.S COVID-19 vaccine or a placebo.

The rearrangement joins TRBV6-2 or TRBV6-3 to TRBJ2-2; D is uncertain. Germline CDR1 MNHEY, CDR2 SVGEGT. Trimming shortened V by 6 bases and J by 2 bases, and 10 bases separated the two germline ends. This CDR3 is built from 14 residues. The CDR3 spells CASSRLGNTGELFF. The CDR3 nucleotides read TGTGCCAGCAGCCGACTCGGAAACACCGGGGAGCTGTTTTTT.

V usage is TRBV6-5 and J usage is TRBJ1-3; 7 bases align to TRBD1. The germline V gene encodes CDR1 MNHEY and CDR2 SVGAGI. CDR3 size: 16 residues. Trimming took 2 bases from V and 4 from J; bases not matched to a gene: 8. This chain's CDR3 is CASSYTTTGVGNTIYF. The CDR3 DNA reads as TGTGCCAGCAGTTACACTACCACAGGGGTAGGAAACACCATATATTTT.

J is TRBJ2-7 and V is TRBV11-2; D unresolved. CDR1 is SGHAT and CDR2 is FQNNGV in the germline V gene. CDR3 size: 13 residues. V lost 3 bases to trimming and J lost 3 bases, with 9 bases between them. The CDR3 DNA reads TGTGCCAGCAGCTTTTTCCAGAACTACGAGCAGTACTTC. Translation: CASSFFQNYEQYF. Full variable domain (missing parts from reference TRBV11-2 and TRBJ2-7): EAGVAQSPRYKIIEKRQSVAFWCNPISGHATLYWYQQILGQGPKLLIQFQNNGVVDDSQLPKDRFSAERLKGVDSTLKIQPAKLEDSAVYLCASSFFQNYEQYFGPGTRLTVT.

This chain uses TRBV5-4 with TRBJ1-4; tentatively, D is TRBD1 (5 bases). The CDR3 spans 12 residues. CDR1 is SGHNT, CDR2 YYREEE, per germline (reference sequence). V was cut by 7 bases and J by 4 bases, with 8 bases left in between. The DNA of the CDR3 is TGTGCCAGCGGGACCGATAATGAAAAACTGTTTTTT. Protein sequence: CASGTDNEKLFF. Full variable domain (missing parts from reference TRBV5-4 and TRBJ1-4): ETGVTQSPTHLIKTRGQQVTLRCSSQSGHNTVSWYQQALGQGPQFIFQYYREEENGRGNFPPRFSGLQFPNYSSELNVNALELDDSALYLCASGTDNEKLFFGSGTQLSVL.

The CDR3 DNA is TGTGCCAGCAGCTTAATTCAGAGCTCCTACAATGAGCAGTTCTTC. Amino acid sequence: CASSLIQSSYNEQFF. The chain carries TRBV7-3 and TRBJ2-1, with D uncertain. The CDR3 sequence is 15 residues long. Trimming stripped 1 base from V and 0 bases from J, with 7 bases between. Germline V CDR1 and CDR2: SGHTA, FQGTGA.

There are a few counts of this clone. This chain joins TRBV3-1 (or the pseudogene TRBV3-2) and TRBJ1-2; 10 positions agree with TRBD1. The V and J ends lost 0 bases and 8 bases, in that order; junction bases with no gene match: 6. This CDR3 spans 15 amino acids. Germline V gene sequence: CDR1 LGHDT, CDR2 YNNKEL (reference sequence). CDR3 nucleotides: TGTGCCAGCAGCCAAGACGGGACAGGGGCGTCAGGCTACACCTTC. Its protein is CASSQDGTGASGYTF.

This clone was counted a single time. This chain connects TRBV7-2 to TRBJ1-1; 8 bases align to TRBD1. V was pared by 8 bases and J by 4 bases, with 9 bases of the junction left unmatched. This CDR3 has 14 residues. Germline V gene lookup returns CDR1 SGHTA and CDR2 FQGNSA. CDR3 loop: CASRDRPPGTEAFF. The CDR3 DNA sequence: TGTGCCAGCCGGGACAGGCCTCCGGGCACTGAAGCTTTCTTT.

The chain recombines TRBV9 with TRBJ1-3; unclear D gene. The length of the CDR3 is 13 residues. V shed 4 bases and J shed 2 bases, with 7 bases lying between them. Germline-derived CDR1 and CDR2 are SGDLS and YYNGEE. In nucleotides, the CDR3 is TGTGCCAGCAGCCCTGGGACTGGAAACACCATATATTTT. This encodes CASSPGTGNTIYF.

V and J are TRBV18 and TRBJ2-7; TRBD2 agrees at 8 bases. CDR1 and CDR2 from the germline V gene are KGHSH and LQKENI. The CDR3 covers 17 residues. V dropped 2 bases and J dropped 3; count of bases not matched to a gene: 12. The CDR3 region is CASSPSPIAGTSYEQYF. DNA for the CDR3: TGTGCCAGCTCACCATCACCCATAGCGGGGACCAGCTACGAGCAGTACTTC.

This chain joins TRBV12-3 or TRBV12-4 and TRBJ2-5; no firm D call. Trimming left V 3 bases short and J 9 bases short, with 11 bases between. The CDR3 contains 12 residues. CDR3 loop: CASSFALPAQYF. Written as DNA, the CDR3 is TGTGCCAGCAGTTTCGCCCTTCCGGCCCAGTACTTC.

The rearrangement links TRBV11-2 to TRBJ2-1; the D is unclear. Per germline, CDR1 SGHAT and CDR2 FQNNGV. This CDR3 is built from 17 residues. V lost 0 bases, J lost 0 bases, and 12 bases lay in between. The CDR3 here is CASSLEMIGSSYNEQFF. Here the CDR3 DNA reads TGTGCCAGCAGCTTAGAGATGATAGGCAGCTCCTACAATGAGCAGTTCTTC.

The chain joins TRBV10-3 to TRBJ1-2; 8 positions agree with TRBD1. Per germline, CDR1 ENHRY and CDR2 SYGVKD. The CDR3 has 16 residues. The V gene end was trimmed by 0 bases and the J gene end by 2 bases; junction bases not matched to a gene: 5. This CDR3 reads CAISESGQGANYGYTF. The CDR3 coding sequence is TGTGCCATCAGTGAGTCAGGACAGGGAGCCAACTATGGCTACACCTTC.

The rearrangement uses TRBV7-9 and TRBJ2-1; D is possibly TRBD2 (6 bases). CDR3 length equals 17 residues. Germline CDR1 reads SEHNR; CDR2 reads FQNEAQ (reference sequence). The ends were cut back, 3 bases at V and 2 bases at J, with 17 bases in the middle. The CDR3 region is CASSFFVAGRTYNEQFF. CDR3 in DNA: TGTGCCAGCAGCTTTTTTGTTGCGGGGCGAACCTACAATGAGCAGTTCTTC.

The CDR3 coding sequence is TGTGCCAGCAGCGTAGCCCCGACAGATTCTGGAAACACCATATATTTT. Protein: CASSVAPTDSGNTIYF. This chain links TRBV9 with TRBJ1-3, with D possibly matching TRBD1 (5 bases). The CDR3 is made up of 16 amino acids. Germline V CDR1 and CDR2: SGDLS, YYNGEE. Trimming took off 0 bases at V and 1 base at J, with 11 bases between the two ends.

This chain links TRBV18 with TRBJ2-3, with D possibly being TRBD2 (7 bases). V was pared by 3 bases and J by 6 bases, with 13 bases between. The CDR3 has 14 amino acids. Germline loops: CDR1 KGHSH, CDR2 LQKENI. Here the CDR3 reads CASSPPGGRDTQYF. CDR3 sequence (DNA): TGTGCCAGCTCACCCCCGGGGGGCAGGGATACGCAGTATTTT.

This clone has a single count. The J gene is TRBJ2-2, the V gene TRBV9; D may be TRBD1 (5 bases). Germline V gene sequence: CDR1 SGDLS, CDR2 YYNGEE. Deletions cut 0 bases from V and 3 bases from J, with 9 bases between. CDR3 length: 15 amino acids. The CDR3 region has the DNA TGTGCCAGCAGCGTAGCAGGGTCCGACACCGGGGAGCTGTTTTTT. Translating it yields CASSVAGSDTGELFF. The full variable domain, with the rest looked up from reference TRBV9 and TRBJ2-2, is DSGVTQTPKHLITATGQRVTLRCSPRSGDLSVYWYQQSLDQGLQFLIQYYNGEERAKGNILERFSAQQFPDLHSELNLSSLELGDSALYFCASSVAGSDTGELFFGEGSRLTVL.

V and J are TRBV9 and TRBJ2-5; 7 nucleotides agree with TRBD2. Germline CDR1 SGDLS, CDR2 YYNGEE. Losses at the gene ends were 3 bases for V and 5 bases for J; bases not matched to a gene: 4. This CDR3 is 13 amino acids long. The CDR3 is CASSGEGPETQYF. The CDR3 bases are TGTGCCAGCAGCGGGGAGGGCCCGGAGACCCAGTACTTC.

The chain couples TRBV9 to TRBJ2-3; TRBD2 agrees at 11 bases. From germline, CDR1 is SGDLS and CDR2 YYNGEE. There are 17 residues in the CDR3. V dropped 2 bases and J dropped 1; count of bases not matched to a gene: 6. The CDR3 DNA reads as TGTGCCAGCAGCGTCACTAGCGGGGGCGAACGCACAGATACGCAGTATTTT. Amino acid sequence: CASSVTSGGERTDTQYF. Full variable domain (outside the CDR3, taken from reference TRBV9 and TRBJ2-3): DSGVTQTPKHLITATGQRVTLRCSPRSGDLSVYWYQQSLDQGLQFLIQYYNGEERAKGNILERFSAQQFPDLHSELNLSSLELGDSALYFCASSVTSGGERTDTQYFGPGTRLTVL.

The CDR3 coding sequence is TGTGCCTGGGCTTGGACAGGAGCATACAATGAGCAGTTCTTC. Translation: CAWAWTGAYNEQFF. This rearrangement joins TRBV30 to TRBJ2-1; 7 bases match TRBD1. V trimming: 5 bases; J trimming: 4 bases; junction bases outside the gene matches: 8. Germline assignment: CDR1 GTSNPN and CDR2 SVGIG (reference sequence). The CDR3 covers 14 residues.

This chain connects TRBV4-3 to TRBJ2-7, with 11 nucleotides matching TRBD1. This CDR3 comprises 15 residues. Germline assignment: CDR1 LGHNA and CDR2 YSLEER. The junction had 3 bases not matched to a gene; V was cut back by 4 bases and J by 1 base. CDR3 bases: TGCGCCAGCAGCCGGGGACAGGGGGGTTCCTACGAGCAGTACTTC. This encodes CASSRGQGGSYEQYF.

The CDR3 protein is CAINSTGMTPRRTYEQYF. The CDR3 nucleotides are TGTGCCATCAACTCGACAGGGATGACCCCGCGGAGAACCTACGAGCAGTACTTC. The chain carries TRBV10-3 and TRBJ2-7; TRBD1 matches 7 bases. The germline CDR1 and CDR2 sequences are ENHRY and SYGVKD. This CDR3 comprises 18 residues. J lost 2 bases, V lost 7 bases, and 20 bases had no gene match.

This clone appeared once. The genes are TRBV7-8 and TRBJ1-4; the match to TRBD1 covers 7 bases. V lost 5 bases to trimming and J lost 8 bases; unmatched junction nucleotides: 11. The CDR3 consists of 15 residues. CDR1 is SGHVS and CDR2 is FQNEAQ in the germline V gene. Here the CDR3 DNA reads TGTGCCAGCAGCCTTTCCGGGACAGTGGGGGAAAAACTGTTTTTT. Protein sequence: CASSLSGTVGEKLFF.

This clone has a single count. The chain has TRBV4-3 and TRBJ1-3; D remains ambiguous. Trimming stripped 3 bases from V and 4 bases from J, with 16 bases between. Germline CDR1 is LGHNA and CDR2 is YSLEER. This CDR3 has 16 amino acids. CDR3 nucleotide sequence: TGCGCCAGCAGCCATGACCGGGGATCGAGGGGAAACACCATATATTTT. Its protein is CASSHDRGSRGNTIYF.

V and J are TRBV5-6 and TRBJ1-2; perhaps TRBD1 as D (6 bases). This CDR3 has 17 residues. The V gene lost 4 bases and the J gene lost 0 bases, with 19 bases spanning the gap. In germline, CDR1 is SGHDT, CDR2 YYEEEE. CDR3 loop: CASSARSQGQTNYGYTF. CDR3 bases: TGTGCCAGCAGCGCTAGGAGTCAAGGACAGACTAACTATGGCTACACCTTC.

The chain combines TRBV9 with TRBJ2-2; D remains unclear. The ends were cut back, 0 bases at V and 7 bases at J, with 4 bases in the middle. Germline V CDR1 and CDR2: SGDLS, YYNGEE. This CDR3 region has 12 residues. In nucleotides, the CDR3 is TGTGCCAGCAGCGTAGAGATCGGGGAGCTGTTTTTT. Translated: CASSVEIGELFF.

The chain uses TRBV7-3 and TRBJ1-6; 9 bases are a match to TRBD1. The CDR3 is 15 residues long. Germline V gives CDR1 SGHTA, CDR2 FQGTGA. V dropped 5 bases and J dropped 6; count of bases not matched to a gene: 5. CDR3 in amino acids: CASSVLGQGNSPLHF. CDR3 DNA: TGTGCCAGCAGCGTCCTGGGACAGGGTAATTCACCCCTCCACTTT.

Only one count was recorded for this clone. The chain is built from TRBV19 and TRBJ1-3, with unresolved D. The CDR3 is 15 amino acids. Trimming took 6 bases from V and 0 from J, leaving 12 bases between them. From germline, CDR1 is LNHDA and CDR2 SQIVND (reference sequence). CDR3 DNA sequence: TGTGCCAGTAGACCTAGAGTTGCCTCTGGAAACACCATATATTTT. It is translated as CASRPRVASGNTIYF. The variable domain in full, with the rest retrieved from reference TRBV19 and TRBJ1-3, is DGGITQSPKYLFRKEGQNVTLSCEQNLNHDAMYWYRQDPGQGLRLIYYSQIVNDFQKGDIAEGYSVSREKKESFPLTVTSAQKNPTAFYLCASRPRVASGNTIYFGEGSWLTVV.